This record looks at one T cell receptor beta chain sequence and its context. The antigen is undetermined. The V gene end was trimmed by 4 bases and the J gene end by 0 bases; junction bases not matched to a gene: 3. Germline V gene sequence: CDR1 LGHDT, CDR2 YNNKEL (reference sequence). This CDR3 spans 15 amino acids. This sample was taken from a study of prognosis after radiotherapy for stage I lung cancer. Study context: Patients were enrolled between April 2018 and 2019 (all with stage I non-small cell lung cancer). The patient group included nobody who received concurrent therapy with stereotactic body radiotherapy. Study findings and constraints: Post-treatment Shannon entropy following stereotactic body radiation therapy was lower among patients who developed distant metastases. Tumor-specific reactivity of the expanded TCR clones remained undetermined.

Genomic DNA yielded TCR beta CDR3, amplified by two-round multiplex PCR. Used in first-round PCR were primers specific to each TRBV and TRBJ gene. Each CDR3 protein is one row after TCRdb ran MiXCR on the multiplex PCR reads. The table records about 35,000 distinct CDR3 sequences, around a third of them present only once. This specimen consisted of PBMCs, obtained before or after stereotactic body radiation therapy (not recorded which). This chain links TRBV3-1 with TRBJ1-5; 7 bases match TRBD1. The TCR originated in a donor aged 50 or older with non-small cell lung cancer. CDR3 sequence: CASSPQGYSNQPQHF. The DNA of the CDR3 is TGTGCCAGCAGCCCACAGGGGTATAGCAATCAGCCCCAGCATTTT.